This is a list of T cell receptor beta chains from one sample in a study of OX40 agonist ivuxolimab in advanced cancers. Produced via immunoSEQ multiplex PCR; TCRdb's table is partial and in-frame only. This table has some 40,000 clones, about 90% appearing once. Material: CD4+ or CD8+ T cells sorted from blood, obtained in a trial of the OX40 agonist ivuxolimab. These TCRs come from an adult with an advanced solid tumor such as melanoma, head and neck, liver or kidney cancer. Each CDR3 is given without its conserved first and last residue. The D gene is left open where the match is weak.

>.|TRBV7-8|TRBJ2-7
ASSLGTYEQY
>.|TRBV7-3|TRBJ2-7
ASSTGPIEQY
>.|TRBV4-1|TRBJ1-1
ASSQALGFSNDIMNTEAF
>.|TRBV19|TRBJ1-5
ASSQGGNQPQH
>.|TRBV9|TRBJ2-3
ASGGAGTDTQY
>TRBD1|TRBV6-6|TRBJ1-5
ASSVDRAQPQH
>.|TRBV30|TRBJ2-1
AWDLGQFYNEQF
>.|TRBV27|TRBJ2-6
ASRPYTGSSGANVLT
>.|TRBV21-1|TRBJ2-5
ASSKAHEGAETQY
>.|TRBV5-1|TRBJ2-4
ASSLTEAKNIQY
>TRBD2|TRBV11-2|TRBJ2-7
ASSLSSGTYEQY
>TRBD2|TRBV5-4|TRBJ2-1
ASSSSSGPYNEQF
>.|TRBV28|TRBJ2-3
ASSLLVDTQY
>.|TRBV5-5|TRBJ2-7
ASSLDTREQY
>.|TRBV19|TRBJ2-2
ASSMRTPNTGELF
>.|TRBV28|TRBJ2-7
ASRTGGAYEQY
>TRBD2|TRBV5-1|TRBJ2-1
ASSLGLAGEDNEQF
>.|TRBV4-1|TRBJ2-3
ASRPEAGYTDTQY
>.|TRBV7-2|TRBJ1-1
ASSLEVRGTEAF
>TRBD1|TRBV28|TRBJ2-1
ASSWPRQGYNEQF
>.|TRBV7-2|TRBJ1-5
ASSPRGAGVINQPQH
>.|TRBV4-2|TRBJ2-3
ASSPRGTGTDTQY
>.|TRBV7-9|.
ASSSIGPMGEQY
>TRBD2|TRBV7-9|TRBJ2-3
ASSLLAGVEDTQY
>TRBD1|TRBV5-5|TRBJ1-1
ASSLWTGGFEAF
>TRBD2|TRBV7-2|TRBJ2-1
ASSFREGYYNEQF
>.|TRBV10-1|TRBJ2-3
ASSDGRLITDTQY
>.|TRBV5-1|TRBJ2-1
ASSLAVGTNEQF
>TRBD1|TRBV28|TRBJ1-2
ASSDDREMPYGYT
>TRBD1|TRBV7-8|TRBJ2-5
ASSSTGGEETQY
>.|TRBV6-1|TRBJ1-5
ASSLRSNQPQH
>TRBD1|TRBV9|TRBJ1-2
ASSGGQPNYGYT
>.|TRBV18|TRBJ2-1
ASSPPMTRMANEQF
>TRBD1|TRBV27|TRBJ2-7
ASRGQGVFHEQY
>TRBD1|TRBV4-3|TRBJ1-2
ASSQDRGSGYT
>.|TRBV5-6|TRBJ1-2
ASSYSGTYNGYT
>.|TRBV7-9|TRBJ2-7
ASSLLEDEQY
>TRBD2|TRBV19|TRBJ2-1
ASSGGTSGWYNEQF
>TRBD2|TRBV9|TRBJ2-3
ASSVVAGGDTQY